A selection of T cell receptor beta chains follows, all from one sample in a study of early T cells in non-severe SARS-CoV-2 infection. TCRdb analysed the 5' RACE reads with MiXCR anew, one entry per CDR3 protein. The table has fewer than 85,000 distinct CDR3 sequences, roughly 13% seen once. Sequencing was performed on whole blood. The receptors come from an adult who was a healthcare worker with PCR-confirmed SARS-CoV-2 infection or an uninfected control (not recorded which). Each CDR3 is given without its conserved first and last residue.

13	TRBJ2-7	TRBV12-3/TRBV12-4	ASCLGTLKTAEQY
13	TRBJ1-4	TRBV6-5	ASSTVGWGNEKLF
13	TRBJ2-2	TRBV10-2	ASDDGQGDTGELF
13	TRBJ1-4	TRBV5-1	ASSLADPTNEKLF
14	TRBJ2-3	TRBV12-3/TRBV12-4	ASTSGGAGITDTQY
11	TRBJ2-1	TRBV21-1	ASSGGTYNEQF
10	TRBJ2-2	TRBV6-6	ASSLNTGELF
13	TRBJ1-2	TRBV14	ASSLGTSFLYGYT
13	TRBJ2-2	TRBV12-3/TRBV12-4	ASTPGQPGSGELF
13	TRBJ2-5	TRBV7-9	ASSLWTGPQETQY